This record looks at one T cell receptor beta chain sequence and its context. Its specificity is unknown. The study ran its PCR with 60 Vbeta and 13 Jbeta primers. Repertoires were generated with immunoSEQ multiplex PCR, while TCRdb's copy carries only in-frame clones and drops some. The sample lists roughly 140,000 clones, around 80% seen once, with approximately 1.1% in the top ten. Each donor was nominally healthy when sampled (though unrecorded immune exposures were likely). This sample is part of a study of cytomegalovirus exposure and HLA in healthy donors. The study, taken as a whole, reports: Owing to their indistinguishability, certain V segments, notably TRBV6-2 and TRBV6-3, were excluded. Later analysis suggested links between common viral pathogens and several top significant clusters.

The CDR3 runs 17 residues. V lost 4 bases and J lost 3; bases outside the gene matches: 10. The germline gives CDR1 ENHRY, CDR2 SYGVKD. The sequence came from a female donor in good health and CMV-seronegative. The chain is built from TRBV10-3 and TRBJ2-2; 8 nucleotides align to TRBD1. The specimen sequenced was PBMCs. The DNA of the CDR3 is TGTGCCATCAGTGCCTCTCCGGGACAGGCGGACACCGGGGAGCTGTTTTTT. Translating it yields CAISASPGQADTGELFF.